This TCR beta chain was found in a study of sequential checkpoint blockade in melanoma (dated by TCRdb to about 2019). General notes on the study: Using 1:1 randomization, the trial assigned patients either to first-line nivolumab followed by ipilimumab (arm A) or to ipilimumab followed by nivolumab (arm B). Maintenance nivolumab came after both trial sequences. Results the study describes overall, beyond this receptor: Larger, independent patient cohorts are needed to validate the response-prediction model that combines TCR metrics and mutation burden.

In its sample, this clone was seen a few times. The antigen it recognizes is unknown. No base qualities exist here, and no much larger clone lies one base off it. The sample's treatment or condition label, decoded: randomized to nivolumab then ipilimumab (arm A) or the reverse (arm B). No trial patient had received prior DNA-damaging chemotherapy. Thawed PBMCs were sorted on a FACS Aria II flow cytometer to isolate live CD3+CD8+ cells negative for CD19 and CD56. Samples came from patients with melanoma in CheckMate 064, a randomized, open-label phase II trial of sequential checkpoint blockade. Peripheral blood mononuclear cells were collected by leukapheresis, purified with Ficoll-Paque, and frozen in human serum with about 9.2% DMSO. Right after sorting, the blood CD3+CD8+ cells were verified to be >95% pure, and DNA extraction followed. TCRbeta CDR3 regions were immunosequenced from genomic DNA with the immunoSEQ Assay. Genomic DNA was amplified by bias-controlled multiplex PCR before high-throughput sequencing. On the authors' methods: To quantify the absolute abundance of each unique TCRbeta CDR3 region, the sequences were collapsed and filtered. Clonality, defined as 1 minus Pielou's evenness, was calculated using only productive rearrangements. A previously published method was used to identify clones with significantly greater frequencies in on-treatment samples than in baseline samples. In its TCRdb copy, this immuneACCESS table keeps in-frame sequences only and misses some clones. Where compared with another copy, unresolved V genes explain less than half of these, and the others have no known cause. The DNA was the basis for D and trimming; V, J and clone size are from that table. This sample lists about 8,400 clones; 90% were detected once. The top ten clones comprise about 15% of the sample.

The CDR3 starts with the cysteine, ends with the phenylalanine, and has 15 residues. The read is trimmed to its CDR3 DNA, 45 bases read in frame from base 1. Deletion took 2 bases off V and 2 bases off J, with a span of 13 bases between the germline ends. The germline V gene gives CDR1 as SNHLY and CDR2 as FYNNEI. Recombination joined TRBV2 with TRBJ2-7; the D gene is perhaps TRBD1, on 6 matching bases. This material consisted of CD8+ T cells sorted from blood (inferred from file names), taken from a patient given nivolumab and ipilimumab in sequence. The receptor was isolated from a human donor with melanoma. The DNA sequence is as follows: TGTGCCAGCAGTGAACTCCAGGGGCAAGCCTACGAGCAGTACTTC. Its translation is CASSELQGQAYEQYF. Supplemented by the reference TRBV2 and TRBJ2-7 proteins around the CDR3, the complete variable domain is EPEVTQTPSHQVTQMGQEVILRCVPISNHLYFYWYRQILGQKVEFLVSFYNNEISEKSEIFDDQFSVERPDGSNFTLKIRSTKLEDSAMYFCASSELQGQAYEQYFGPGTRLTVT.